One and the same sample provided the 16 T cell receptor beta chains below, sequenced in a study of cytomegalovirus exposure and HLA in healthy donors. TCRdb's copy holds only in-frame clones and misses some; the assay was immunoSEQ multiplex PCR. This table holds 82,000 or so clones, roughly 95% found once. The source material was PBMCs. These receptors all come from a woman aged 18-29 years in good health and CMV-seronegative.

The V call is TRBV5-1, the J call TRBJ2-1; TRBD2 agrees at 11 bases. J gave up 3 bases and V 2 bases, and 7 bases lay outside the gene matches. The length of the CDR3 is 17 residues. The germline CDR1 and CDR2 sequences are SGHRS and YFSETQ. As DNA, the CDR3 is TGCGCCAGCAGCTTAGGTTCTAGCGGGGGGATCTACAATGAGCAGTTCTTC. The encoded protein is CASSLGSSGGIYNEQFF. Full variable domain (remainder filled in from reference TRBV5-1 and TRBJ2-1): KAGVTQTPRYLIKTRGQQVTLSCSPISGHRSVSWYQQTPGQGLQFLFEYFSETQRNKGNFPGRFSGRQFSNSRSEMNVSTLELGDSALYLCASSLGSSGGIYNEQFFGPGTRLTVL.

The chain links TRBV7-8 to TRBJ2-3; D possibly corresponds to TRBD2 (5 bases). This CDR3 spans 16 amino acids. Germline loops: CDR1 SGHVS, CDR2 FQNEAQ. The V end was cut by 0 bases, the J end by 4 bases, with 14 bases between. The CDR3 region has the DNA TGTGCCAGCAGCTTAGCCCCGGAGGTCGACGCAGATACGCAGTATTTT. Its protein is CASSLAPEVDADTQYF.

The chain has TRBV5-5 and TRBJ1-6, with 8 positions matching TRBD1. The CDR3 is made up of 15 amino acids. V gave up 2 bases and J gave up 8 bases; unmatched junction bases: 6. The germline V gene encodes CDR1 SGHKS and CDR2 YYEKEE (reference sequence). Here the CDR3 reads CASSLPGQAHSPLHF. The CDR3 DNA follows: TGTGCCAGCAGCTTACCGGGACAGGCCCATTCACCCCTCCACTTT.

The J gene is TRBJ1-4, the V gene TRBV5-4; 7 bases agree with TRBD1. The CDR3 is 16 residues long. After removal of 0 bases from V and 0 bases from J, the junction contained 2 bases not matched to a gene. Germline V gene sequence: CDR1 SGHNT, CDR2 YYREEE (reference sequence). Here the CDR3 reads CASSLGQGATNEKLFF. The CDR3, as DNA: TGTGCCAGCAGCTTGGGACAGGGAGCAACTAATGAAAAACTGTTTTTT.

This clone was found a few times. This chain joins TRBV18 and TRBJ1-2, with TRBD1 matching 9 bases. J gave up 7 bases and V 3 bases, and 12 bases lay outside the gene matches. The CDR3 covers 16 residues. Germline V gene sequence: CDR1 KGHSH, CDR2 LQKENI. The CDR3 DNA is TGTGCCAGCTCACCGGGGACAGGGCCTCAGACCTCTGGCTACACCTTC. As protein: CASSPGTGPQTSGYTF.

The CDR3 sequence: CAINQDRDTEAFF. The CDR3 DNA is TGTGCCATCAACCAGGACAGGGACACTGAAGCTTTCTTT. The chain links TRBV10-3 to TRBJ1-1; TRBD1 aligns across 8 bases. The CDR3 contains 13 residues. V dropped 7 bases and J dropped 3; count of bases not matched to a gene: 4. CDR1 is ENHRY and CDR2 is SYGVKD in the germline V gene.

The chain uses TRBV10-3 and TRBJ2-7; 9 bases map to TRBD2. Trimming at V came to 5 bases and at J to 4 bases, leaving 9 bases not matched to a gene. This CDR3 has 15 amino acids. Germline values: CDR1 ENHRY, CDR2 SYGVKD. The CDR3 DNA follows: TGTGCCATCAGTCAAGGACCGGGACTAGCTTACGAGCAGTACTTC. Translating it yields CAISQGPGLAYEQYF.

This chain joins TRBV5-6 and TRBJ2-3; TRBD1 matches at 10 bases. The V and J ends lost 4 bases and 5 bases, in that order; junction bases with no gene match: 4. This CDR3 has 14 amino acids. CDR1 and CDR2 from the germline V gene are SGHDT and YYEEEE. The CDR3 DNA sequence: TGTGCCAGCAGCGTGGGACAGGGGATAGATACGCAGTATTTT. Translated, it gives CASSVGQGIDTQYF.

V gene TRBV18 combines with J gene TRBJ2-3; TRBD2 matches at 12 bases. Per the germline V gene, CDR1 is KGHSH and CDR2 is LQKENI. V was clipped by 6 bases and J by 3 bases; unmatched bases: 7. This CDR3 spans 16 amino acids. Here the CDR3 reads CASSLAGGPGTDTQYF. The DNA of the CDR3 is TGTGCCAGCTCCCTAGCGGGGGGGCCTGGGACAGATACGCAGTATTTT.

The gene calls are TRBV29-1 and TRBJ2-1; 13 bases are shared with TRBD2. V shed 6 bases and J 6 bases; nucleotides not matched to a gene: 8. Germline V gives CDR1 SQVTM, CDR2 ANQGSEA. This CDR3 region has 15 residues. CDR3 in amino acids: CSVNPGLAGSNEQFF. The CDR3, as DNA: TGCAGCGTGAACCCGGGACTAGCGGGGTCCAATGAGCAGTTCTTC.

In nucleotides, the CDR3 is TGTGCCAGCAGCTTTAGCAGGGGTCGGGAGACCCAGTACTTC. Translation: CASSFSRGRETQYF. The V call is TRBV7-7, the J call TRBJ2-5; possibly TRBD1 for D (6 bases). V gave up 3 bases and J gave up 5 bases, with 13 bases separating them. Germline loops: CDR1 SSHAT, CDR2 FNYEAQ (reference sequence). The CDR3 spans 14 residues.

CDR3: CASRARGSGNTIYF. CDR3 nucleotides: TGTGCCAGCAGGGCGAGGGGGTCTGGAAACACCATATATTTT. The J gene is TRBJ1-3, the V gene TRBV5-6; D may be TRBD1 (6 bases). The CDR3 covers 14 residues. Trimming pared 5 bases from V and 1 base from J, leaving 10 bases between. CDR1 is SGHDT and CDR2 is YYEEEE in the germline V gene.

This clone was detected only once. The CDR3, as DNA: TGTGCCAGCTCAGCCAGGACAGGGGGTCCGAACACTGAAGCTTTCTTT. Translation: CASSARTGGPNTEAFF. The V gene is TRBV18, the J gene TRBJ1-1; 10 bases align to TRBD1. Germline assignment: CDR1 KGHSH and CDR2 LQKENI. The trim removed 5 bases at V and 1 base at J, leaving 7 bases unmatched. CDR3 size: 16 residues.

The rearrangement links TRBV4-1 to TRBJ2-2; D may be TRBD1 (6 bases). The CDR3 covers 15 residues. CDR1 MGHRA and CDR2 YSYEKL come from the germline V gene. Trimming stripped 4 bases from V and 1 base from J, with 10 bases between. CDR3 bases: TGCGCCAGCAGCCGTGACAGGAGGAACACCGGGGAGCTGTTTTTT. Translation: CASSRDRRNTGELFF.

The chain employs TRBV7-2 and TRBJ2-7; weak D call: TRBD2 (6 bases). The CDR3 covers 17 residues. Germline CDR1 SGHTA, CDR2 FQGNSA. V was trimmed by 5 bases and J by 0 bases, leaving 20 bases between them. The CDR3 DNA is TGTGCCAGCAGCCCCAAAGGTGGTCTAGCGCGCTCCTACGAGCAGTACTTC. Its protein is CASSPKGGLARSYEQYF. The full variable domain, completed using reference TRBV7-2 and TRBJ2-7, is GAGVSQSPSNKVTEKGKDVELRCDPISGHTALYWYRQSLGQGLEFLIYFQGNSAPDKSGLPSDRFSAERTGGSVSTLTIQRTQQEDSAVYLCASSPKGGLARSYEQYFGPGTRLTVT.

This clone was counted a few times. The V and J genes are TRBV18 and TRBJ2-2, with 9 positions matching TRBD1. The CDR3 extends over 15 amino acids. The ends lost 2 bases at V and 3 bases at J; junction bases unmatched: 1. Germline V lookup: CDR1 KGHSH, CDR2 LQKENI. CDR3: CASSPRQGDTGELFF. The CDR3 DNA sequence: TGTGCCAGCTCACCAAGACAGGGGGACACCGGGGAGCTGTTTTTT.